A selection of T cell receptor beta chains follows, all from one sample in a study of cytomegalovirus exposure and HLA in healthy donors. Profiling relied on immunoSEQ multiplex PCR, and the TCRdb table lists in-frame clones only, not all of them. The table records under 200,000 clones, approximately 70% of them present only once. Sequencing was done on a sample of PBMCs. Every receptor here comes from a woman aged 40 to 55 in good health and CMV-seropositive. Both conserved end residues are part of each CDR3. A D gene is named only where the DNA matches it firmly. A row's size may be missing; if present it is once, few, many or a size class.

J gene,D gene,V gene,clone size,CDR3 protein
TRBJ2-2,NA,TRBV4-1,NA,CASSHGGRELFF
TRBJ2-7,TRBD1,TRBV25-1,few,CASSWDRDYEQYF
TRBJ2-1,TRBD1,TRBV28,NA,CASTSDRGPFSEQFF
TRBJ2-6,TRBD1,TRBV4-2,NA,CASSQVATGVVGANVLTF
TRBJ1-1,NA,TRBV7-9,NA,CASSFNPNTEAFF
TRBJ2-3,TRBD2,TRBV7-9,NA,CASSPGTSFHGDTQYF
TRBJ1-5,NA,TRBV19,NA,CASYGGGSISNQPQHF
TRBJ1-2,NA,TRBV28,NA,CASSDRTFYGYTF
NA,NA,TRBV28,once,CASSHRDTYYEQYF
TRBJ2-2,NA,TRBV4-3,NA,CASSQEGGNTGELFF